This T cell receptor beta chain was identified in a study of human T cells and chemical hapten exposure listed by TCRdb under 2021. General notes on the study: For sensitization, 2% DPC in acetone was applied to a 2 cm by 2 cm area of upper inner arm skin. Libraries were pooled for sequencing, and per-sample TCR yields varied mainly because of small differences in library volumes within the pool. For TCR sequencing, blood came from approximately 29 alopecia patients at anywhere from one to four time points (pre-sensitization, 2, 6 and 24 weeks). Patch tests used Finn chambers with 0.01% DPC on the upper back, scored after 6 days by International Contact Dermatitis Research Group standards. Weekly therapeutic DPC doses were additionally applied to the scalp of patients throughout the roughly 23-week study period. Blood samples were taken from patients before sensitization (week 0) and at 2, 6 and about 24 weeks after DPC sensitization. Peripheral blood TCR repertoire changes were tracked in vivo in alopecia patients during primary and secondary sensitization to the hapten diphenylcyclopropenone (DPC). The patient cohort, mostly female, included alopecia areata with under or over 50% scalp involvement, alopecia totalis and alopecia universalis.

Notes on this clonotype: This receptor's antigen is unknown. Per-base quality was not reported, and no clone a single base away is much larger than it.

The paper's findings and limits, for the study overall: Because all patients had alopecia, a presumed autoimmune disease, the immune response of the patients might differ from that of healthy individuals. Patch test score was positively correlated with the number of PT1 expanded TCRs, with significance at thresholds 8, 16 and 32 but not at 4. Repeated subsampling changed both the strength of the expansion versus patch-test correlation and the threshold at which that correlation became significant. The number of TCRs above 1 in 1000 frequency did not change with DPC sensitization; there was no evidence of global repertoire structure alterations. Expanded TCRs formed significantly more large CDR3 similarity clusters than pre-sensitization or healthy control sets, consistent with antigen-driven responses.

This specimen's time point label, interpreted: pre-sensitization, week 0. Per the publication, the treatment or condition label means: therapeutic diphenylcyclopropenone sensitization with weekly scalp DPC. Blood at each patch-test visit was drawn before the patch test was applied. To be eligible, patients had to be aged 18 to 70, diagnosed with alopecia and judged suitable for DPC therapy, while pregnant patients were excluded. Total RNA was extracted from unfractionated whole blood collected in Tempus Blood RNA tubes. The library came from RACE. Sequenced using a NextSeq 500. During library preparation, unique molecular identifiers were attached to individual cDNA molecules so that TCRs could be counted quantitatively and reproducibly. Each blood RNA sample was used to sequence both TCR alpha and TCR beta chains. Turning to the authors' computational methods: The median number of TCRs per sample was roughly 94,000, ranging from 23,224 to 690,600. The Decombinator software suite was used to annotate the V, J and CDR3 of the TCR reads. For PS versus PT1 abundance plots, all samples were subsampled to the same number of TCRs (28,000). TCRs were defined as expanded if absent before sensitization and observed at least eight times at the 2-week time point. TCRdb took the public reads, trimmed them with fastp at Q25, ran MiXCR for clone calling and kept in-frame beta chains. A single entry per CDR3 protein holds the most common genes and DNA from its merged rows. For this entry, the V and J calls and clone size follow TCRdb and not the study's own pipeline. The table for this sample lists a few hundred thousand distinct CDR3 sequences; about 5.4% of them were counted only once. The ten biggest clones cover about 8.2% of the sample.

The sample consisted of whole blood, taken in connection with sensitization to the hapten diphenylcyclopropenone (DPC). The source is a woman under 30 with alopecia areata. Some clones in this sample may be carry-over from other donors' samples.

The CDR3 loop reads CASSQDLGPTDRYGYTF. In nucleotide form, the sequence is TGTGCCAGCAGCCAAGACCTGGGGCCCACAGATCGCTATGGCTACACCTTC. The chain couples TRBV4-2 to TRBJ1-2; perhaps TRBD1 is the D gene, with 5 bases matching. Taken from the germline V gene, the CDR1 and CDR2 loops are LGHNA and YNFKEQ. Trimming at the junction amounts to 0 bases on V and 4 bases on J, and the germline ends lie 18 bases apart. Including cysteine and phenylalanine, the CDR3 has 17 amino acids. The retained sequence is limited to the CDR3, 51 bases, with the frame set at the first base.